What follows is one T cell receptor (beta chain) and its context. Antigen unknown. The data stem from a study of T-cell memory formation after mild COVID-19. Overall study results and limits: Clones contracting day 15 to 85 were balanced CD4/CD8; later expanders leaned CD4+.

Trimming pared 0 bases from V and 5 bases from J, leaving 12 bases between. From germline, CDR1 is SGDLS and CDR2 YYNGEE. The CDR3 extends over 15 amino acids. MiXCR, run by TCRdb on the 5' RACE reads, gives a single entry per CDR3 protein. The sample has approximately 500,000 distinct CDR3 sequences; 20% to 25% are singletons. The V gene is TRBV9, the J gene TRBJ1-5; D is undetermined. Sequenced input: PBMCs or a T cell subset sorted from them (not recorded which). This TCR was recovered from an adult woman who had mild COVID-19 (a few samples of this study predate the infection). Cell type and time point are not known. CDR3 residues: CASSVGPKYDQPQHF. In DNA form, the CDR3 reads TGTGCCAGCAGCGTAGGGCCCAAATACGATCAGCCCCAGCATTTT.